This T cell receptor (beta chain) was obtained from a study of OX40 agonist ivuxolimab in advanced cancers. Here immunoSEQ multiplex PCR was the method, and the copy in TCRdb shows in-frame clones only, minus some. The sample shows tens of thousands of clones, 70% to 90% of them seen only once. With 3 bases removed from V and 2 bases from J, the gap between germline ends came to 11 bases. Germline V gene data show CDR1 as KGHSH and CDR2 as LQKENI. The CDR3 has 14 amino acids. The chain is built from TRBV18 and TRBJ2-7, with D unclear. Here the sequenced sample was CD4+ or CD8+ T cells sorted from blood, taken in a trial of the OX40 agonist ivuxolimab. The sequence was collected from an adult with an advanced solid tumor such as melanoma, head and neck, liver or kidney cancer. The CDR3 nucleotides are TGTGCCAGCTCACCGACCCGGTCTACCTACGAGCAGTACTTC. This encodes CASSPTRSTYEQYF.